This T cell receptor beta chain comes out of a study of T-cell memory formation after mild COVID-19. Study-level background: Largely, TCR clusters stayed within a single donor. Overall study findings and caveats: Later expanders leaned CD4+, whereas day 15 to 85 contracting clones were balanced CD4/CD8.

In germline, CDR1 is SGHAT, CDR2 FQNNGV. The ends were cut back, 5 bases at V and 2 bases at J, with 12 bases in the middle. This CDR3 spans 14 amino acids. 5'RACE primed from the constant segment yielded TCR alpha and TCR beta cDNA libraries bearing sample barcodes and UMIs. A single record per CDR3 protein comes from TCRdb applying MiXCR to the 5' RACE reads. The sample carries 500,000 to 600,000 distinct CDR3 sequences, roughly 18% recorded once. With respect to this clonotype: Antigen: not known.

The source is an adult woman who had mild COVID-19 (a few samples of this study predate the infection). Cell type and time point are not known. The sequenced sample consisted of PBMCs or a T cell subset sorted from them (not recorded which). The chain uses TRBV11-2 and TRBJ2-5; D is undetermined. The chain's CDR3 is CASSPSMIQETQYF. The CDR3 region has the DNA TGTGCCAGCAGCCCCAGTATGATTCAAGAGACCCAGTACTTC. The full variable domain, its missing parts supplied by reference TRBV11-2 and TRBJ2-5, is EAGVAQSPRYKIIEKRQSVAFWCNPISGHATLYWYQQILGQGPKLLIQFQNNGVVDDSQLPKDRFSAERLKGVDSTLKIQPAKLEDSAVYLCASSPSMIQETQYFGPGTRLLVL.